This T cell receptor (beta chain) comes out of a study of blood T cell repertoires in COVID-19. Study background: Spain, Italy and the United States supplied samples that represented acute and convalescent COVID-19.

Germline CDR1 is SQVTM and CDR2 is ANQGSEA. This CDR3 contains 13 residues. The V gene lost 8 bases and the J gene lost 5 bases, with 18 bases spanning the gap. Under the authors' procedure: Cell counts per sample came from amplifying reference gene primers. Clones were sequenced by immunoSEQ multiplex PCR, and TCRdb holds only the in-frame ones, with some missing. V, J and clone size were drawn from that table, and D and trimming were deduced from the DNA. Here the sample spans some 200,000 clones, 84% being singletons. This clone showed up just once. Sequencing used peripheral blood. The genes are TRBV29-1 and TRBJ1-2, with D possibly TRBD1 on 6 matching bases. The source is a woman aged 25 to 39 who had recovered from COVID-19. CDR3: CSIFRQDLYGYTF. CDR3 bases: TGCAGCATCTTCCGACAGGACCTATATGGCTACACCTTC.